The rows below give T cell receptor beta chains drawn from one sample of a study of blood T cell repertoires in COVID-19. Profiled with immunoSEQ multiplex PCR; TCRdb holds only in-frame clones, not every one. The sample lists roughly 220,000 clones, 70% to 90% occurring once. The sequenced sample consisted of peripheral blood. These receptors originate from a man aged 50 or older who had recovered from COVID-19. Each CDR3 is given with its conserved first and last residue.

>TRBV5-1
CASSLDHGTGVTDTQYF
>TRBV19
CASSQRDRVAEQYF
>TRBV2
CASSQGSAYNEQFF
>TRBV5-1
CASTDTGTDTQYF
>TRBV9
CASSADRASNEKLFF
>TRBV19
CASSLRGLSNNEQFF
>TRBV15
CATSSPTGQHPQYF
>TRBV12-3/TRBV12-4
CASSFGGNTEAFF
>TRBV7-2
CASSLGRQYYEQYF
>TRBV29-1
CSVVGLGYNEQFF
>TRBV27
CASGTSGRAITFGQYF
>TRBV6-4
CASSAALAGAGVQFF
>TRBV7-2
CASSSPGRPEAFF
>TRBV28
CASSFHGYTEAFF
>TRBV18
CASSPPRAGGLTEAFF
>TRBV11-2
CASSLIASGYTGELFF